These T cell receptor beta chains were read from a single sample in a study of blood T cell repertoires in COVID-19. Some clones are missing from TCRdb's copy, which holds only in-frame ones; the method was immunoSEQ multiplex PCR. In the table there are around 280,000 clones, around four fifths of which are singletons. Material for sequencing was peripheral blood. Receptors were obtained from a woman aged 45-60 years with active or convalescent COVID-19. Each CDR3 is given with its conserved first and last residue. A D gene is named only where the DNA matches it firmly. Part of the rows lack a size; the others show once, few, many or a class for expanded clones.

TRBD2,TRBJ2-2,.,TRBV7-2,CASSLTGLGAGELFF,TGTGCCAGCAGCTTAACTGGACTAGGGGCCGGGGAGCTGTTTTTT
.,TRBJ1-2,.,TRBV7-8,CASSSLTKAPRGGYTF,TGTGCCAGCAGCTCGCTAACCAAAGCCCCCAGGGGTGGCTACACCTTC
.,TRBJ2-2,.,TRBV7-2,CASSLDSGELFF,TGTGCCAGCAGCTTAGACTCCGGGGAGCTGTTTTTT
TRBD1,TRBJ2-3,.,TRBV5-4,CASRRTGLKDTQYF,TGTGCCAGCAGAAGGACAGGTCTAAAAGATACGCAGTATTTT
.,TRBJ2-7,.,TRBV27,CASSPMVVGLSEQYF,TGTGCCAGCAGCCCTATGGTCGTGGGGCTAAGCGAGCAGTACTTC
TRBD2,TRBJ2-3,.,TRBV2,CASRKGLAGSTDTQYF,TGTGCCAGCAGGAAGGGACTAGCGGGATCCACAGATACGCAGTATTTT
.,TRBJ1-2,.,TRBV11-2,CASSASQGSYTF,TGTGCCAGCAGCGCCAGTCAGGGGAGCTACACCTTC
TRBD1,TRBJ2-6,few,TRBV27,CASRPQDRWPGANVLTF,TGTGCCAGCAGACCTCAGGACAGGTGGCCTGGGGCCAACGTCCTGACTTTC
TRBD1,TRBJ2-5,.,TRBV28,CASRRQGAQGETQYF,TGTGCCAGCAGGCGACAGGGGGCGCAGGGGGAGACCCAGTACTTC
.,TRBJ2-1,.,TRBV9,CASSPRPSSYNEQFF,TGTGCCAGCAGCCCCCGCCCCAGCTCCTACAATGAGCAGTTCTTC
.,TRBJ2-7,.,TRBV30,CAWRQATSYEQYF,TGTGCCTGGAGGCAGGCGACCTCCTACGAGCAGTACTTC
.,TRBJ2-1,.,TRBV6-5,CLSKLALSYNEQFF,TGTCTCTCGAAACTAGCTTTATCCTACAATGAGCAGTTCTTC
.,TRBJ2-5,.,TRBV10-3,CAISEVVTSKETQYF,TGTGCCATCAGTGAAGTAGTTACTTCCAAAGAGACCCAGTACTTC
TRBD2,TRBJ2-1,.,TRBV7-8,CASSLLPSGGAGFHNEQFF,TGTGCCAGCAGCTTACTCCCTAGCGGAGGGGCGGGTTTCCACAATGAGCAGTTCTTC
.,TRBJ1-2,.,TRBV28,CASSLSRRIYGYTF,TGTGCCAGCAGTTTGAGTAGGCGGATCTATGGCTACACCTTC
.,TRBJ1-1,.,TRBV5-1,CASSLERNTEAFF,TGCGCCAGCAGCTTGGAGAGGAACACTGAAGCTTTCTTT
.,TRBJ1-3,once,TRBV7-2,CASSFGDSGNTIYF,TGTGCCAGCAGCTTCGGGGATTCTGGAAACACCATATATTTT
TRBD1,TRBJ1-4,.,TRBV12-5,CASAGRGREKLFF,TGTGCTAGTGCCGGGAGGGGGCGTGAAAAACTGTTTTTT
.,TRBJ1-5,few,TRBV5-5,CASSLAPDQPQHF,TGTGCCAGCAGCTTGGCCCCCGATCAGCCCCAGCATTTT
TRBD1,TRBJ1-2,.,TRBV12-3/TRBV12-4,CASSPDRGFGYTF,TGTGCCAGCTCTCCGGACAGGGGTTTTGGCTACACCTTC
.,TRBJ1-1,.,TRBV19,CASTVWAVRGGRGTEAFF,TGTGCCAGTACGGTATGGGCGGTAAGGGGGGGCCGAGGCACTGAAGCTTTCTTT
TRBD2,TRBJ2-1,.,TRBV2,CASRNSWRENGDEQFF,TGTGCCAGCAGAAACTCGTGGCGGGAGAATGGTGATGAGCAGTTCTTC
.,TRBJ1-1,.,TRBV24-1,CATSDGRLSRNTEAFF,TGTGCCACCAGTGATGGCCGCCTCTCCCGGAACACTGAAGCTTTCTTT
TRBD2,TRBJ2-7,.,TRBV27,CASSLSSGSYEQYF,TGTGCCAGCAGTTTATCCAGCGGGAGTTACGAGCAGTACTTC
TRBD1,TRBJ2-3,.,TRBV5-1,CASSWDSPDTQYF,TGCGCCAGCAGCTGGGACAGCCCAGATACGCAGTATTTT
TRBD1,TRBJ1-1,few,TRBV5-1,CASSPDRTGTEAFF,TGCGCCAGCAGCCCGGACAGGACGGGCACTGAAGCTTTCTTT
TRBD2,TRBJ2-7,.,TRBV3-1/TRBV3-2,CASSPLPGLAPYEQYF,TGTGCCAGCAGCCCGCTCCCGGGACTAGCCCCCTACGAGCAGTACTTC
.,TRBJ2-1,.,TRBV19,CASSIDSFSNEQFF,TGTGCCAGTAGTATCGACTCTTTTTCTAATGAGCAGTTCTTC
.,TRBJ2-1,few,TRBV7-2,CASSPGQSYNEQFF,TGTGCCAGCAGCCCGGGACAAAGCTACAATGAGCAGTTCTTC
TRBD2,TRBJ2-2,.,TRBV3-1/TRBV3-2,CASSPRRSGRFSGELFF,TGTGCCAGCAGCCCCCGCAGGAGCGGGAGGTTTAGCGGGGAGCTGTTTTTT
TRBD1,TRBJ2-7,once,TRBV18,CASSLTGTGVYEQYF,TGTGCCAGCTCACTCACCGGGACAGGGGTCTACGAGCAGTACTTC
.,TRBJ2-1,.,TRBV7-8,CASSSTGRSYNEQFF,TGTGCCAGCAGCTCCACAGGGAGATCCTACAATGAGCAGTTCTTC